Each of the 4 T cell receptor beta chains below was sequenced from the same sample in a study of monozygotic twins with inflammatory bowel disease. Reprocessing the 5' RACE reads, TCRdb reports a single entry for every CDR3 protein and omits DNA. The sample holds about 150,000 distinct CDR3 sequences. Source material: blood. These receptors came from a human donor with ulcerative colitis or Crohn's disease, or a healthy co-twin of an affected twin (not recorded which).

V gene TRBV5-1 combines with J gene TRBJ2-5; TCRdb's assignment of TRBD1 cannot be checked, as there is no DNA. CDR1 is SGHRS, CDR2 YFSETQ, per germline. There are 15 residues in the CDR3. The CDR3 loop reads CASSLERPEVETQYF.

The chain combines TRBV20-1 with TRBJ2-7; TCRdb picks TRBD2, but there is no DNA to check that call. Germline values: CDR1 DFQATT, CDR2 SNEGSKA (reference sequence). This CDR3 has 14 residues. CDR3 sequence reads: CSASDTSALYEQYF.

The chain links TRBV15 to TRBJ2-2. The length of the CDR3 is 14 residues. Germline V lookup: CDR1 LNHNV, CDR2 YYDKDF (reference sequence). This chain's CDR3 is CATSRDPTARELFF.

The chain's CDR3 is CASRRIRGPSYGYTF. This chain links TRBV7-6 with TRBJ1-2; TCRdb names TRBD1, which stays unverified in the absence of DNA. Germline V gene sequence: CDR1 SGHVS, CDR2 FNYEAQ. The CDR3 length is 15 residues.